Here is one T cell receptor (beta chain) with its context. A few counts support this clone. The specificity of this receptor is unknown. Base qualities are not recorded, but no much larger clone differs from it by a single base. The data belong to a study of beta chain features in type 1 diabetes (dated by TCRdb to the late 2010s). With regard to the full study: Patients and healthy donors did not differ in mean age, gender distribution, total cell number or subset yield. The study compared the TCRB repertoires of sorted circulating CD4+ T cell subsets in recently diagnosed type 1 diabetes patients with those in matched healthy donors. Regulatory and stem cell-like memory subsets were isolated from only 8 patients and 8 healthy donors, whereas naive and central memory subsets came from all 28 donors. Across all samples, some 100,000,000 sorted cells were examined, and cell number per subset correlated strongly with RNA yield.

Overall study outcomes, separate from this receptor: Sequencing cDNA rather than genomic DNA could over-represent highly expressing activated cells, although activation and CD3 levels did not differ between groups. At VDJ recombination sites, patients with type 1 diabetes made fewer insertions and deleted more nucleotides, a pattern implying thymic rearrangement abnormalities. Shorter templates might have been favored by PCR, but patient and control samples were amplified and corrected together, so both groups would have been affected equally by any skew. Naive, central memory and regulatory TCRB repertoires appeared more similar among patients than among healthy donors. A moderate but significant shortening of TCRB CDR3 length was observed in type 1 diabetes patients in all four CD4+ subsets. HLA sub-analyses involved small numbers of individuals, so any influence of HLA type on TCRB rearrangement remained unresolved.

The entire amount of isolated RNA was reverse transcribed using the High Capacity cDNA Reverse Transcription Kit, so the sequenced TCRB transcripts were expressed ones. Deep immunoSEQ sequencing was applied to naive, central memory and regulatory T cell samples, giving an average of around 3.4 million total reads per sample. Sorted cells were lysed in RLT buffer and RNA was extracted with DNase-treated RNeasy Micro or Mini kits, depending on cell number. To prevent cross-contamination, each cell subset was processed individually, whereas patient and healthy donor samples were processed jointly. TCRB sequences were amplified from cDNA with the immunoSEQ multiplex PCR, producing 87-bp fragments spanning the CDR3 region. Sequencing of the amplicons was done on the Illumina HiSeq platform. The original methods were these. Synthetic template baselines were used to correct PCR bias computationally, reads within Hamming distance 2 were collapsed, and singletons that could not be merged were discarded. Reads were aligned against IMGT to assign V, D and J genes, CDR3 length and insertions or deletions at six rearrangement sites. Within each subset, clonotype counts were normalized to the number of sorted cells before true diversity and Gini coefficients were calculated with the tcR R package. Repertoire sharing was quantified using the overlap coefficient calculated on TCRB nucleotide sequences. As a proxy for the pre-selection repertoire, out-of-frame TCRB sequences from naive cells were analyzed. What TCRdb holds here is the immuneACCESS table cut down to in-frame rearrangements. Part of the clones is not present; checked against another copy, under half of the missing clones reflect an unresolved V gene, and the others are unexplained. V and J calls and clone size are those listed in that table; D and trimming were worked out from the DNA. The sample table records under 400,000 clones; roughly 12% of these occur just once. Clones ranked in the top ten supply 0.01% of the sample.

Each donor gave one peripheral blood draw, around 100 mL on average, collected into heparinised tubes. A BD FACSAria II was used to sort naive, central memory, regulatory and stem cell-like memory CD4+ T cells with a panel that included CD45RO, CCR7, CD25, CD127, CD95 and CD27. All sorted populations exceeded 98% purity. PBMCs were isolated right away by Lymphoprep density gradient centrifugation and were stained directly, without culture. To minimize batch effects, samples were stained and sorted in pairs, one healthy donor with one patient per experiment. This receptor was obtained from a woman aged 18 to 35 with type 1 diabetes. The sample comprised naive CD4+ T cells from blood. The cell subset or site label here, explained by the study, means: true naive CD4+ T cells.

The base sequence is TGTGCCAGCAGCCATAACAGGGGAGATACGCAGTATTTT. Translated, it reads CASSHNRGDTQYF. This receptor chain uses TRBV6-7 and TRBJ2-3, and 7 bases in between align with TRBD1. TRBV6-7 belongs to the ORF category, with a function that is uncertain. From V the trimming removes 6 bases and from J it removes 5 bases, while the gene matches leave 5 bases of the junction unaccounted for. Reading from cysteine to phenylalanine, the CDR3 counts 13 amino acids. The CDR3 DNA has 39 bases and is translated from base 1.